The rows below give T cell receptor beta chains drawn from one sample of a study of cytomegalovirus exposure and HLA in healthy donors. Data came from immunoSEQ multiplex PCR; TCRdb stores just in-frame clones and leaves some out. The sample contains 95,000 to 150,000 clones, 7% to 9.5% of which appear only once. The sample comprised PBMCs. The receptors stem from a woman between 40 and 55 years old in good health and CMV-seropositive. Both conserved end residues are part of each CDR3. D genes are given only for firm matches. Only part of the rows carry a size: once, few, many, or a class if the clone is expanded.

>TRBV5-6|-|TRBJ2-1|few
CASSLRRDPWDEQFF
TGTGCCAGCAGCTTGAGGCGGGACCCTTGGGATGAGCAGTTCTTC
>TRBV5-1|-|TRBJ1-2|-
CASSEGPGLWSNYGYTF
TGCGCCAGCAGTGAAGGGCCGGGACTCTGGTCCAACTATGGCTACACCTTC
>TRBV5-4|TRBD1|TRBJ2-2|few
CASSTPGQADTGELFF
TGTGCCAGCAGCACTCCGGGACAGGCGGACACCGGGGAGCTGTTTTTT
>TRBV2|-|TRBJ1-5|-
CASSDERSSNQPQHF
TGTGCCAGCAGTGATGAGCGGTCAAGCAATCAGCCCCAGCATTTT
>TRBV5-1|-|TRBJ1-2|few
CASSLNTGGRDGYTF
TGCGCCAGCAGCCTCAACACGGGAGGGAGGGATGGCTACACCTTC
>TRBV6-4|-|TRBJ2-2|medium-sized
CASSDSTNTGELFF
TGTGCCAGCAGTGACTCGACAAACACCGGGGAGCTGTTTTTT
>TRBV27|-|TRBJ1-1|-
CASSLRTGPTEAFF
TGTGCCAGCAGTCTAAGGACTGGGCCCACTGAAGCTTTCTTT
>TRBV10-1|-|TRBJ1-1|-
CASSENTPGDTEAFF
TGCGCCAGCAGTGAGAACACCCCGGGGGACACTGAAGCTTTCTTT
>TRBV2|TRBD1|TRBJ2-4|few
CASSGQGPRNIQYF
TGTGCCAGCAGTGGACAGGGGCCGCGGAACATTCAGTACTTC
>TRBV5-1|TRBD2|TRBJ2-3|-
CASRVAGGEDTQYF
TGCGCCAGCCGAGTAGCGGGGGGGGAGGATACGCAGTATTTT
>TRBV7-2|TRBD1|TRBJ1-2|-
CASSANRGLRGYTF
TGTGCCAGCAGCGCCAACAGGGGCTTACGTGGCTACACCTTC
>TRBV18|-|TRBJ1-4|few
CASSPDRFATNEKLFF
TGTGCCAGCTCACCAGACAGATTTGCAACTAATGAAAAACTGTTTTTT
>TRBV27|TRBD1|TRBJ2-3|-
CASSSSRGRWDTQYF
TGTGCCAGCAGTTCATCCAGGGGGCGTTGGGATACGCAGTATTTT
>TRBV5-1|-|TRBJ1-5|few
CASSLIGGDQPQHF
TGCGCCAGCAGCTTGATAGGGGGTGATCAGCCCCAGCATTTT
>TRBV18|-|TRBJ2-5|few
CASSVQETQYF
TGTGCCAGCTCAGTACAAGAGACCCAGTACTTC
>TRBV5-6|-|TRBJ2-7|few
CASQTGSSYEQYF
TGTGCCAGCCAAACAGGTAGTTCCTACGAGCAGTACTTC
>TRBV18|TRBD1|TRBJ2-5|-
CASLGQARETQYF
TGTGCCAGCCTGGGACAGGCGAGAGAGACCCAGTACTTC
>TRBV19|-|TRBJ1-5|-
CASSWVGASSQPQHF
TGTGCCAGTAGTTGGGTTGGGGCGAGCAGTCAGCCCCAGCATTTT
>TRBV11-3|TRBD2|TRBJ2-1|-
CASSPGTSGGAGNEQFF
TGTGCCAGCAGCCCTGGGACTAGCGGGGGGGCTGGGAATGAGCAGTTCTTC
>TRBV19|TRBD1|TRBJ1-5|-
CASSRKIRTGSNQPQHF
TGTGCCAGTAGCCGAAAGATTCGGACAGGCAGCAATCAGCCCCAGCATTTT
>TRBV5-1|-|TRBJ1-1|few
CASSPHPTGHLMNTEAFF
TGCGCCAGCAGCCCCCACCCAACGGGACACCTAATGAACACTGAAGCTTTCTTT
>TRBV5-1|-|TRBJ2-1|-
CASSPGVAEYNEQFF
TGCGCCAGCAGCCCCGGGGTAGCGGAGTACAATGAGCAGTTCTTC
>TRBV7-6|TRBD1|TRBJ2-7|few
CASSLGGTGDYEQYF
TGTGCCAGCAGCTTAGGAGGGACAGGAGACTACGAGCAGTACTTC
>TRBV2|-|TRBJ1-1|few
CASSERRVNTEAFF
TGTGCCAGCAGTGAGCGACGGGTGAACACTGAAGCTTTCTTT
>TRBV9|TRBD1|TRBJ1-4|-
CASSASGTAAEKLFF
TGTGCCAGCAGCGCCTCCGGGACAGCGGCTGAAAAACTGTTTTTT
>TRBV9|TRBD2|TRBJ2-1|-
CASSDHSGGEQFF
TGTGCCAGCAGCGACCATAGCGGGGGAGAGCAGTTCTTC
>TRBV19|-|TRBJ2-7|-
CASTPGPGLYSYEQYF
TGTGCCAGTACCCCAGGCCCAGGGCTCTACTCCTACGAGCAGTACTTC
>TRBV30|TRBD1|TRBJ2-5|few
CAWSLGGTGGYETQYF
TGTGCCTGGAGTCTGGGTGGGACAGGGGGCTACGAGACCCAGTACTTC
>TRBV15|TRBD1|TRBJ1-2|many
CATSRAQGAGGYTF
TGTGCCACCAGCAGAGCACAGGGGGCGGGGGGCTACACCTTC
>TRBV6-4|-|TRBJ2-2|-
CASSPGYTGELFF
TGTGCCAGCAGTCCAGGGTACACCGGGGAGCTGTTTTTT
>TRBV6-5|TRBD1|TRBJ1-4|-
CASRGVTGAGEKLFF
TGTGCCAGCAGGGGGGTAACAGGGGCTGGGGAAAAACTGTTTTTT
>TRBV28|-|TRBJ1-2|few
CASSGAVDSYGYTF
TGTGCCAGCAGTGGAGCCGTGGACAGCTATGGCTACACCTTC
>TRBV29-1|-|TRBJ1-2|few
CSVESGDGYTF
TGCAGCGTTGAGAGCGGGGATGGCTACACCTTC
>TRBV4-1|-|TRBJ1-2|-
CASSQDRIRGTGANYGYTF
TGCGCCAGCAGCCAAGATAGGATAAGAGGCACAGGAGCTAACTATGGCTACACCTTC
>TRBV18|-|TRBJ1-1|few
CASSLVGPGNTEAFF
TGTGCCAGCTCCCTCGTGGGGCCTGGGAACACTGAAGCTTTCTTT